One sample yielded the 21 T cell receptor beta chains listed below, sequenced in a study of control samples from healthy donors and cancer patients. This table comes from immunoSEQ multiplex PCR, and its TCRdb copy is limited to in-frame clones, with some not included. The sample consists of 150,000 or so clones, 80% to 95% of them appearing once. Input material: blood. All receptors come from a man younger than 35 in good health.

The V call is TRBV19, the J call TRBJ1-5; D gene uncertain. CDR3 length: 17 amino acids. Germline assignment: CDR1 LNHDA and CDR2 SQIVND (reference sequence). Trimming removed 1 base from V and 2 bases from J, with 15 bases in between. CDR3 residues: CASSIGQVFVGNQPQHF. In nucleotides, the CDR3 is TGTGCCAGTAGTATAGGTCAGGTCTTTGTTGGCAATCAGCCCCAGCATTTT.

CDR3 sequence (DNA): TGTGCCAGCAGCTTAGCACAGGGAGGGCCCTATGGCTACACCTTC. It encodes CASSLAQGGPYGYTF. V and J are TRBV7-8 and TRBJ1-2, with a possible D match to TRBD1 (6 bases). This CDR3 has 15 amino acids. V lost 0 bases and J 4 bases, leaving 12 bases between the germline ends. Looked up from germline, CDR1 is SGHVS and CDR2 is FQNEAQ.

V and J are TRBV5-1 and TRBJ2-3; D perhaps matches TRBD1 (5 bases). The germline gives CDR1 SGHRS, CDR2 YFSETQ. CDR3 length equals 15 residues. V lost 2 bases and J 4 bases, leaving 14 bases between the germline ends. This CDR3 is CASSFLGPGPDTQYF. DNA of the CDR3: TGCGCCAGCAGCTTCCTGGGGCCAGGACCAGATACGCAGTATTTT.

CDR3 loop: CASNPHMKNIQYF. The CDR3 region has the DNA TGCGCCAGCAACCCCCATATGAAAAACATTCAGTACTTC. The chain combines TRBV5-1 with TRBJ2-4; D is unresolved. This CDR3 is 13 amino acids long. Trimming pared 6 bases from V and 4 bases from J, leaving 11 bases between. Per the germline V gene, CDR1 is SGHRS and CDR2 is YFSETQ.

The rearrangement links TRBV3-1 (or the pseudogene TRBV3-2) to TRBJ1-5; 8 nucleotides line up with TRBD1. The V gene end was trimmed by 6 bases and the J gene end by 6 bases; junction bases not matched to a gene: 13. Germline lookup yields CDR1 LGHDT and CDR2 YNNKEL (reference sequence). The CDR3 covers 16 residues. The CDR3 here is CASSPSGQGGAQPQHF. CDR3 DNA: TGTGCCAGCAGTCCTTCCGGACAGGGAGGGGCTCAGCCCCAGCATTTT.

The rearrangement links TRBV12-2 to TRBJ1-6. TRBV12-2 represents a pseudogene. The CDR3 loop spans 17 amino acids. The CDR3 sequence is CASRLDLGGGNKSPLHF. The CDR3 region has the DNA TGTGCAAGTCGCTTAGACCTGGGGGGGGGAAATAAGTCACCCCTCCACTTT.

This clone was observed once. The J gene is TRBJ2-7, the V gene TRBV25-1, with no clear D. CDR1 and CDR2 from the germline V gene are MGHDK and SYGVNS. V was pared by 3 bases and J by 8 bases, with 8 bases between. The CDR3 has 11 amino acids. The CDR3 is CASSDLHKQYF. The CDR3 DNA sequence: TGTGCCAGCAGTGATCTACATAAGCAGTACTTC.

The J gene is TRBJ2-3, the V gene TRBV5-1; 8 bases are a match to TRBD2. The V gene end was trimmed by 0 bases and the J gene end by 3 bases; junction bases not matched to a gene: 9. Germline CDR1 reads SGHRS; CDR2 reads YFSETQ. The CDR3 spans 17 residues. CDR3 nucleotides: TGCGCCAGCAGCTTGGTTTTTCGGGGGGGCCGAACAGATACGCAGTATTTT. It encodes CASSLVFRGGRTDTQYF.

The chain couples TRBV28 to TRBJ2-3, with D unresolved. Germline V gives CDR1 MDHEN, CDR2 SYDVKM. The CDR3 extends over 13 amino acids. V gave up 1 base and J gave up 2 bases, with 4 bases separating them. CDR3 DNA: TGTGCCAGCAGTTTATTCGCCACAGATACGCAGTATTTT. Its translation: CASSLFATDTQYF.

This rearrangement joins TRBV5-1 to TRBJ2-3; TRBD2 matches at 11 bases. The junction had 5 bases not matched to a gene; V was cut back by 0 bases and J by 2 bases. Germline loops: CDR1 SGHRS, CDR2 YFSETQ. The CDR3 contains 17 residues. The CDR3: CASSLEGLAGYTDTQYF. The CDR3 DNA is TGCGCCAGCAGCTTGGAAGGACTAGCGGGCTACACAGATACGCAGTATTTT.

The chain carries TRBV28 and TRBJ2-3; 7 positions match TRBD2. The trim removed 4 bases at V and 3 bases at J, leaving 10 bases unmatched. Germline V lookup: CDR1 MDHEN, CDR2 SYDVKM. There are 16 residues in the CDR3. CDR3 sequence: CASSSSGEGPTDTQYF. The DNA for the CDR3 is TGTGCCAGCAGTTCGTCGGGGGAGGGCCCGACAGATACGCAGTATTTT.

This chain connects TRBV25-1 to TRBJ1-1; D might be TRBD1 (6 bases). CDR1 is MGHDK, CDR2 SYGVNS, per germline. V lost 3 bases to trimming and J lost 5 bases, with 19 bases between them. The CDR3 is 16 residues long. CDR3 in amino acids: CASSEERGLVDTEAFF. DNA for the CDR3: TGTGCCAGCAGTGAGGAGCGGGGGCTCGTAGATACTGAAGCTTTCTTT.

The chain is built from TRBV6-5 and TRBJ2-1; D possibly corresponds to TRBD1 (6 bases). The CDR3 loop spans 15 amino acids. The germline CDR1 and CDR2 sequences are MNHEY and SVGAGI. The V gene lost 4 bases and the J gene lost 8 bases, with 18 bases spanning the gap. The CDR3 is CASSSSDSGFDEQFF. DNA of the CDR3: TGTGCCAGCAGTTCCTCGGACAGTGGATTCGATGAGCAGTTCTTC.

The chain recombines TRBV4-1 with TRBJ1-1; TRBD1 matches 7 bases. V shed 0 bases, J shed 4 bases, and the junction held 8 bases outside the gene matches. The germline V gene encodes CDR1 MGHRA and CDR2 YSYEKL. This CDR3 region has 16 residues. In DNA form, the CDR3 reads TGCGCCAGCAGCCAAGAGTCTGTTCCAGGGGGCACTGAAGCTTTCTTT. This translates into CASSQESVPGGTEAFF.

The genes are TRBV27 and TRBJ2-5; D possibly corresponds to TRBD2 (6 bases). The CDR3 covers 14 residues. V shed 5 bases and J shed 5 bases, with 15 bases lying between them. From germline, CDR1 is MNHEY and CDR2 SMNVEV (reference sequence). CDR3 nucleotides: TGTGCCAGCAGTGAAGCCGGGAGCCAGGAGACCCAGTACTTC. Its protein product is CASSEAGSQETQYF.

In DNA, the CDR3 is TGCAGCGTTGCTTCGTTTGGGACAGGGCATGAGACCCAGTACTTC. It codes for CSVASFGTGHETQYF. V usage is TRBV29-1 and J usage is TRBJ2-5; 9 nucleotides match TRBD1. Trimming removed 4 bases from V and 5 bases from J; junction bases left unmatched: 11. From germline, CDR1 is SQVTM and CDR2 ANQGSEA. The CDR3 extends over 15 amino acids.

In DNA, the CDR3 is TGTGCCAGCAGTTTATGGAGCTCTGGGGCCAACGTCCTGACTTTC. This gives the protein CASSLWSSGANVLTF. The chain is built from TRBV27 and TRBJ2-6; D call uncertain. Germline lookup yields CDR1 MNHEY and CDR2 SMNVEV (reference sequence). With 1 base removed from V and 0 bases from J, the gap between germline ends came to 4 bases. The CDR3 is 15 amino acids.

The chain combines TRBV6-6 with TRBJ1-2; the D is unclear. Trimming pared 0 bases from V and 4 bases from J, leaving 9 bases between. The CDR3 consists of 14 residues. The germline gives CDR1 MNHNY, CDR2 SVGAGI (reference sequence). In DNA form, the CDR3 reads TGTGCCAGCAGTTACTCAGAGTGGCTCTATGGCTACACCTTC. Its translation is CASSYSEWLYGYTF.

The CDR3 region has the DNA TGTGCCAGTAGCGGGACAGGGGGTTCGAAATATGGCTACACCTTC. Translated, it gives CASSGTGGSKYGYTF. The genes are TRBV19 and TRBJ1-2; the match to TRBD1 covers 11 bases. Trimming took 6 bases from V and 5 from J; bases not matched to a gene: 8. CDR3 length equals 15 residues. CDR1 LNHDA and CDR2 SQIVND come from the germline V gene (reference sequence). The complete variable domain, with remaining parts taken from reference TRBV19 and TRBJ1-2, reads DGGITQSPKYLFRKEGQNVTLSCEQNLNHDAMYWYRQDPGQGLRLIYYSQIVNDFQKGDIAEGYSVSREKKESFPLTVTSAQKNPTAFYLCASSGTGGSKYGYTFGSGTRLTVV.

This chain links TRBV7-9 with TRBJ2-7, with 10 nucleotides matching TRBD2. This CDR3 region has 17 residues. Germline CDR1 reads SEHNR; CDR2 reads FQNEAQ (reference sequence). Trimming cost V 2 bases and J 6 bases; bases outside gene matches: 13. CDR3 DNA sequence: TGTGCCAGCAGCTTATATCCTAGCGGGAGCGAGGGGGGCGAGCAGTACTTC. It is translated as CASSLYPSGSEGGEQYF.

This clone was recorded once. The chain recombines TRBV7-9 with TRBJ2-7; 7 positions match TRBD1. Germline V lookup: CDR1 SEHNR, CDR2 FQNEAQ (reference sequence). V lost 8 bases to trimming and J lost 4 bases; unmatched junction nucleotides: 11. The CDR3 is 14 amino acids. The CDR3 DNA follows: TGTGCCAGCGGGGAGACAGGGACCCTTTACGAGCAGTACTTC. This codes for CASGETGTLYEQYF.